This T cell receptor beta chain emerged from a study of blood T cell repertoires in COVID-19. Per the germline V gene, CDR1 is SGHRS and CDR2 is YFSETQ. Trimming cost V 4 bases and J 4 bases, with 17 bases left between them. There are 15 residues in the CDR3. In the original workflow: The assay estimated nucleated cells by amplifying reference gene primers. Libraries were prepared by immunoSEQ multiplex PCR; TCRdb keeps only in-frame clonotypes and omits some of them. Clone size and V and J calls were adopted from that table, with D and trimming inferred from the DNA. The table has approximately 210,000 clones, 85% to 95% seen once. Patients at the Seattle site were enrolled during active infection and followed longitudinally.

The clonotype originates from a man aged 25 to 45 with COVID-19, enrolled during active disease. The chain is built from TRBV5-1 and TRBJ1-1; tentative D call: TRBD1 (5 bases). The sequenced material came from peripheral blood. The CDR3 nucleotides read TGCGCCAGCAGCCCCGGGACTGCCTTCACCACTGAAGCTTTCTTT. Protein sequence: CASSPGTAFTTEAFF.